The T cell receptor (beta chain) described here comes from a study of post-analysis software for immune sequencing data (dated by TCRdb to 2015 to 2017). Broadly, across the study: Disease courses on record covered relapsing-remitting, secondary progressive and progressive-relapsing multiple sclerosis, though some patients had no subtype annotation. Patient repertoires were compared against about a dozen previously published healthy control repertoires from donors aged 6 to 25 years. A subset of samples was prepared in parallel using single-end sample barcoding, then pooled and co-amplified after Illumina adapter ligation. The study at large found these results: Patients showed significantly higher frequencies than controls for a few TRBV segments, among them TRBV5-6, TRBV5-1 and TRBV20-1. Direct clustering with F measure showed strong co-clustering of samples prepared in the same batch, prompting a batch-effect correction. The control group was slightly older than the multiple sclerosis patient group. Significantly lower normalized Chao1 diversity was found in multiple sclerosis patients than in controls, suggesting substantial peripheral T-cell clonal expansion.

Including cysteine and phenylalanine, the CDR3 has 15 amino acids. Only the CDR3 region is kept as DNA, spanning 45 bases read in frame from base 1. In the germline V gene, CDR1 corresponds to MGHRA and CDR2 to YSYEKL. For this chain, trimming is 0 bases at the V end and 14 bases at the J end, and the number of junction bases without a gene match is 13. In the case of this clonotype: Its antigen specificity is not known. No much larger clone is present one base from it, and per-base qualities are unavailable.

Library generation was performed with PCR. The sequencer was an Illumina HiSeq 2500. To reduce PCR and sequencing biases, unique molecular identifiers were built into the TCR beta cDNA libraries. Per 1 to 10 million input T cells, approximately 500,000 cDNA molecules were obtained, such that each molecule approximated one T cell. The patient libraries were prepared and sequenced with the same protocol used for the earlier healthy control dataset. Samples belonging to the same batch were prepared together, multiplexed and sequenced on a shared HiSeq lane. On the authors' methods: MIGEC handled the raw barcoded reads, throwing out single-read molecular identifier groups before consensus assembly and CDR3 extraction. Clonotype tables were post-analysed with VDJtools, normalizing diversity by down-sampling all datasets to the smallest sample size. In repertoire overlap clustering, CDR3 amino acid sequences, but not nucleotide sequences, were matched to correct batch-related cross-sample contamination. The public reads were reanalyzed by TCRdb: fastp trimming at Q25, MiXCR alignment, in-frame beta chains only. Every CDR3 protein is listed once, alongside the most common genes and DNA of its rows. Here the V and J calls rest on TCRdb's processing, not on the authors' analysis. Within this sample are hundreds of thousands of distinct CDR3 sequences, with around 40% of them counted one time only. Roughly an eighth of the sample goes to the ten largest clones.

TCR beta repertoires were profiled from peripheral blood of about a dozen young patients with multiple sclerosis to demonstrate the VDJtools post-analysis software. The multiple sclerosis patients were children and adolescents ranging in age from about 6 to 17 years. The rearranged chain carries TRBV4-1 and TRBJ2-1; TRBD1 matches 7 bases in the middle. The sample consisted of blood. This clonotype was sampled from a girl aged 10-17 years with multiple sclerosis. The CDR3 is CASSQDLGRGKREFF. The sequenced DNA is TGCGCCAGCAGCCAAGATCTGGGCAGGGGGAAGAGGGAGTTCTTC.